This T cell receptor (beta chain) derives from a study of T cell responses to AZD1222 COVID-19 vaccine. Study-level results: Only a handful of AZD1222 recipients, several in all, had baseline seropositivity.

Sequenced by immunoSEQ multiplex PCR; TCRdb stores in-frame clones only, minus some. The sample records over 150,000 clones, roughly 90% being singletons. CDR1 is GTSNPN, CDR2 SVGIG, per germline (reference sequence). The CDR3 covers 14 residues. Trimming at V came to 4 bases and at J to 3 bases, leaving 3 bases not matched to a gene. This clone has just one count. What it binds is not known. V usage is TRBV30 and J usage is TRBJ2-2; the match to TRBD2 covers 9 bases. The receptor's source is an adult who received the AZD1222 COVID-19 vaccine. The starting material was peripheral blood, obtained 28 days after the second AZD1222 dose. The CDR3 here is CAWTSGTYTGELFF. The CDR3 DNA follows: TGTGCCTGGACTAGCGGGACCTACACCGGGGAGCTGTTTTTT.